The entry below describes one T cell receptor (beta chain). No cognate antigen has been identified for it. There are no base qualities to consult, and no much larger clone falls within one base. CDR1 and CDR2 were assigned from the germline V gene as SGHRS and YFSETQ. V and J lose 5 bases and 6 bases, and a span of 18 bases separates them. The CDR3 goes from the cysteine to the phenylalanine over 14 residues. Here the CDR3 DNA is all that survives: 42 bases in frame from base 1. The sample comes from a study of blood T cells in healthy people across ages (dated by TCRdb to about 2015). Some background on the complete study: In model experiments, template switching captured about one uniquely barcoded TCR beta cDNA molecule for every two T cells. Using deep sequencing normalized with unique cDNA molecular identifiers, the study measured how TCR beta repertoire diversity changes with age. The donors were split into four age groups: young (average approximately 16 years), middle-aged (39), aged (about 56) and long-lived (82). Donors of different ages were randomly distributed across sequencing lanes to avoid experimental bias. Two additional independent replicas of 1 million unique cDNA reads from the same blood draw were analyzed for two donors (one aged 18 to 29 and one aged 80 or older).

Preparation of the library involved 5' RACE. These reads were obtained on an Illumina HiSeq 2500. A second PCR of roughly 6 to 11 cycles was run with a J-beta primer mix and a sample-barcoded 5' primer. A unique molecular identifier was introduced onto each TCR beta cDNA molecule by a template-switch 5' adaptor carrying 12 random nucleotides. Each sample yielded at least 2.5 million CDR3-containing paired-end reads. First-strand cDNA synthesis was performed from all RNA using the Mint cDNA synthesis kit, with priming by a TRBC-specific oligonucleotide. Following uracil-DNA glycosylase treatment, all cDNA underwent a first 18-cycle PCR with the universal primers M1SS and BC2_uni_R. The study's processing was this. Each sample was normalized by randomly selecting 1 million high-quality reads, each carrying a distinct molecular identifier. Instead of being binned into consensus sequences, reads that shared molecular identifiers were thrown out. MiTCR, set to a Q25 quality threshold and the strictest error-elimination algorithm, was used for CDR3 identification, clonotype clustering and error correction. A nonparametric unseen species model using Euler transformation provided a lower-bound estimate of total TCR beta diversity. TCRdb passed the public sequencing reads through fastp at Q25 and MiXCR, retaining productive beta sequences. Each CDR3 protein appears once, grouped with its most common genes and DNA. TCRdb's processing, not the authors' own work, is the source of the V and J calls. For this sample there are about 1 million distinct CDR3 sequences; more than 35% appear just once. The ten largest clones add up to under 20% of the sample.

The paper as a whole reports these results and caveats: Because donor CMV infection status was unknown, age-related changes in expanded clonotypes were potentially confounded. Estimates of total diversity from one million sequenced T cells were regarded as lower bounds and underestimates. Compared with the aged group, more naive CD4+ T cells, fewer expanded clones and increased TCR diversity were shown by the long-lived group, suggesting age selection. Observed TCR beta diversity per million T cells fell roughly linearly with age, and a significant reduction was already apparent by age about 36. The percentage of naive T cells measured by flow cytometry correlated strongly with observed TCR beta diversity. Conclusive comparison of naive and antigen-experienced compartments was prevented by the profiling of bulk unsorted PBMCs.

Donors were about 36 systemically healthy Caucasian individuals from Russia aged roughly 6 to 95 years. Each donor gave 8.5 to 10 milliliters of peripheral blood, collected into EDTA-treated Vacutainer tubes. PBMCs were isolated by Ficoll-Paque density-gradient centrifugation, with at least 6 million obtained per sample. Trizol reagent was used to extract total RNA from the PBMCs, yielding at least 5 micrograms per sample. For every donor, flow cytometry on a PBMC aliquot measured the percentage of naive CD45RAhigh/CD27high T cells. The chain links TRBV5-1 with TRBJ2-7; the D segment cannot be called with confidence. This TCR came from a woman in her sixties in good health. The sequenced sample consisted of blood. This receptor has the CDR3 CASSDALRIPEQYF. In nucleotides, the sequence is TGCGCCAGCAGTGATGCCTTGAGAATCCCCGAGCAGTACTTC.